The 12 T cell receptor beta chains below come from one sample, sequenced in a study of cytomegalovirus exposure and HLA in healthy donors. PCR was performed using 60 Vbeta and 13 Jbeta primers. The repertoire was sequenced with immunoSEQ multiplex PCR; TCRdb's copy has only in-frame clones and lacks some. Of hundreds of thousands of clones listed, roughly 82% are singletons. The sample was PBMCs. The receptor set was obtained from a man aged 40-49 years in good health and CMV-seropositive.

This chain connects TRBV7-2 to TRBJ2-7; a weak D match, TRBD2 (6 bases). Germline lookup yields CDR1 SGHTA and CDR2 FQGNSA. The CDR3 runs 14 residues. With 4 bases removed from V and 0 bases from J, the gap between germline ends came to 10 bases. CDR3 in amino acids: CASSSQTSSYEQYF. The CDR3, as DNA: TGTGCCAGCAGCTCCCAGACTAGCTCCTACGAGCAGTACTTC.

The CDR3 here is CASSFGQGSTGELFF. DNA for the CDR3: TGTGCCAGCAGCTTCGGACAGGGAAGCACCGGGGAGCTGTTTTTT. V usage is TRBV11-2 and J usage is TRBJ2-2; 8 nucleotides match TRBD1. V lost 3 bases, J lost 4 bases, and 4 bases stayed unmatched. The CDR3 is 15 residues long. The germline V gene encodes CDR1 SGHAT and CDR2 FQNNGV.

The chain uses TRBV7-9 and TRBJ2-5; TRBD1 is a possible D gene (5 bases). CDR3 length: 15 residues. Trimming shortened V by 4 bases and J by 5 bases, and 17 bases separated the two germline ends. CDR1 is SEHNR, CDR2 FQNEAQ, per germline (reference sequence). DNA for the CDR3: TGTGCCAGCAGCTCAGAGGCAGGGAATTTGGAGACCCAGTACTTC. The encoded protein is CASSSEAGNLETQYF.

J is TRBJ2-3 and V is TRBV7-6; D is undetermined. The germline V gene has CDR1 SGHVS and CDR2 FNYEAQ. Trimming took 5 bases from V and 2 from J, leaving 11 bases between them. This CDR3 has 14 residues. CDR3 sequence: CASSRYVSTDTQYF. For the CDR3, the DNA is TGTGCCAGCAGCCGGTACGTTTCCACAGATACGCAGTATTTT. Full variable domain (remainder filled in from reference TRBV7-6 and TRBJ2-3): GAGVSQSPRYKVTKRGQDVALRCDPISGHVSLYWYRQALGQGPEFLTYFNYEAQQDKSGLPNDRFSAERPEGSISTLTIQRTEQRDSAMYRCASSRYVSTDTQYFGPGTRLTVL.

V gene TRBV7-3 combines with J gene TRBJ2-7, with 8 bases lining up with TRBD2. Germline-derived CDR1 and CDR2 are SGHTA and FQGTGA. This CDR3 contains 13 residues. J was trimmed by 9 bases and V by 2 bases; bases with no gene match: 6. The CDR3 coding sequence is TGTGCCAGCAGCTTAGACGGGAGGGCCAGGCAGTACTTC. It encodes CASSLDGRARQYF.

The chain couples TRBV10-1 to TRBJ2-7, with TRBD2 matching over 15 bases. CDR1 and CDR2 from the germline V gene are WNHNN and SYGVQD (reference sequence). The J segment lost 6 bases and the V segment lost 2 bases, leaving 8 bases of the junction unmatched. This CDR3 spans 17 amino acids. The CDR3 DNA follows: TGCGCCAGCAGTGAGGGACTAGCGGGAGGGCCAGGCTCCGAGCAGTACTTC. It encodes CASSEGLAGGPGSEQYF.

The J gene is TRBJ1-2, the V gene TRBV10-3; D is unresolved. The CDR3 loop spans 12 amino acids. With 2 bases removed from V and 8 bases from J, the gap between germline ends came to 9 bases. Germline V gives CDR1 ENHRY, CDR2 SYGVKD. The CDR3, as DNA: TGTGCCATCAGTGAGCAAACGGGGGGCTACACCTTC. Translated: CAISEQTGGYTF.

The gene calls are TRBV7-3 and TRBJ2-1; 8 nucleotides match TRBD2. V shed 5 bases, J shed 15 bases, and the junction held 9 bases outside the gene matches. In germline, CDR1 is SGHTA, CDR2 FQGTGA. The CDR3 runs to 12 residues. The CDR3 here is CASSGGAGDPFF. The CDR3 DNA is TGTGCCAGCAGCGGAGGAGCGGGAGACCCGTTCTTC.

The chain couples TRBV7-6 to TRBJ1-1, with 8 bases lining up with TRBD1. From germline, CDR1 is SGHVS and CDR2 FNYEAQ. This CDR3 has 15 amino acids. The V segment lost 2 bases and the J segment 2 bases; nucleotides outside the gene matches: 4. The chain's CDR3 is CASSLWTGFNTEAFF. In DNA, the CDR3 is TGTGCCAGCAGCTTATGGACAGGGTTTAACACTGAAGCTTTCTTT.

This clone has only one observation. CDR3 DNA sequence: TGTGCCAGCAGAGACAGGGGTGGAGCCGGGGAGCTGTTTTTT. Translating it yields CASRDRGGAGELFF. The chain joins TRBV7-3 to TRBJ2-2; 8 bases line up with TRBD1. Germline CDR1 and CDR2: SGHTA and FQGTGA. This CDR3 is 14 amino acids long. V was pared by 6 bases and J by 6 bases, with 6 bases of the junction left unmatched.

The chain has TRBV14 and TRBJ2-1; tentative D call: TRBD2 (6 bases). Germline V lookup: CDR1 SGHDN, CDR2 FVKESK. This CDR3 comprises 15 residues. V dropped 5 bases and J dropped 0 bases, with 11 bases sitting between them. The CDR3, as DNA: TGTGCCAGCAGCAGCGGGCGTAGCTCCTACAATGAGCAGTTCTTC. Its translation: CASSSGRSSYNEQFF.

The rearrangement joins TRBV16 to TRBJ2-3; D perhaps matches TRBD1 (6 bases). V lost 2 bases and J 0 bases, leaving 15 bases between the germline ends. Germline lookup yields CDR1 KGHSY and CDR2 FQNENV. The CDR3 is made up of 17 amino acids. The CDR3 region has the DNA TGTGCCAGCAGCCAAGACAGGCCCCTTTCAAGCACAGATACGCAGTATTTT. Protein product: CASSQDRPLSSTDTQYF.